Listed below are T cell receptor beta chains from one sample, sequenced in a study of control samples from healthy donors and cancer patients. The repertoire was sequenced with immunoSEQ multiplex PCR; TCRdb's copy has only in-frame clones and lacks some. The data show approximately 100,000 clones, roughly four fifths seen once. The sequencing sample was made of blood. These receptors were obtained from a man aged 55 to 69 in good health. The conserved cysteine and the conserved F or W are not part of the CDR3 here. Size tells how often a clone was seen (once, few, many) or the class of an expanded clone, and some rows leave it out.

clone_size,j_call,v_call,cdr3_length,cdr3_aa
NA,TRBJ2-1,TRBV27,12,ASSTSGSRNEQF
NA,TRBJ2-3,TRBV5-1,13,ASSLVGGVTDTQY
once,TRBJ1-1,TRBV12-3/TRBV12-4,11,ASSLRVGTEAF
NA,TRBJ2-2,TRBV6-5,13,ASSTGTGETGELF
NA,TRBJ1-6,TRBV5-1,17,ASSFGLQGSSSYNSPLH
NA,TRBJ2-5,TRBV6-5,13,ASSRGPEGRETQY
once,TRBJ1-1,TRBV6-6,11,ASSYVRDIEAF
NA,TRBJ1-4,TRBV9,14,ASSVGAGSANEKLF
few,TRBJ2-3,TRBV7-2,12,ASSLSGSTDTQY
NA,TRBJ1-5,TRBV6-4,12,ASSEGTGSQPQH
NA,TRBJ2-3,TRBV18,14,ASSPRASGATDTQY
NA,TRBJ2-7,TRBV19,11,ASRDRSSYEQY
NA,TRBJ2-7,TRBV3-1/TRBV3-2,12,ASSPDRVFNEQY
NA,TRBJ1-5,TRBV28,14,ASSRSGRSGNQPQH
NA,TRBJ2-1,TRBV24-1,14,ATSDPSGSHFNEQF
NA,TRBJ1-4,TRBV14,13,ASSQGSGSNEKLF
NA,TRBJ2-7,TRBV27,13,ASSFASGSRNEQY
NA,TRBJ1-2,TRBV29-1,13,SVAGLRNNNYGYT